Each of the 23 T cell receptor beta chains below was sequenced from the same sample in a study of identical twins. Each CDR3 protein gets one entry after TCRdb re-called the 5' RACE reads with MiXCR. The repertoire includes about 100,000 distinct CDR3 sequences, 5.9% of them detected once, and approximately 12% sits in the top ten. Sequencing was performed on memory T cells sorted from blood. These receptors were collected from a woman aged 45-65 years in good health.

The rearrangement links TRBV20-1 to TRBJ1-2; D ambiguous. V dropped 0 bases and J dropped 4 bases, with 6 bases sitting between them. The germline V gene encodes CDR1 DFQATT and CDR2 SNEGSKA (reference sequence). The CDR3 consists of 12 residues. The CDR3 DNA reads TGCAGTGCTAGAGATCCCCCCTATGGCTACACCTTC. It is translated as CSARDPPYGYTF.

This clonotype was counted at least ten times. The J gene is TRBJ2-3, the V gene TRBV4-2; 12 bases are shared with TRBD2. The CDR3 sequence is 17 residues long. Per germline, CDR1 LGHNA and CDR2 YNFKEQ. Unmatched junction bases numbered 5, after V lost 0 bases and J lost 4 bases. CDR3 sequence reads: CASSQETSGSKADTQYF. The CDR3 coding sequence is TGTGCCAGCAGCCAAGAGACTAGCGGGAGTAAAGCAGATACGCAGTATTTT.

There are a few counts of this clonotype. CDR3 DNA: TGTGCCAGCAGTGAGGAGGGGGGGCGAAGAGATACGCAGTATTTT. Amino acid sequence: CASSEEGGRRDTQYF. The chain carries TRBV2 and TRBJ2-3; perhaps TRBD2 as D (7 bases). Germline CDR1 reads SNHLY; CDR2 reads FYNNEI. V lost 3 bases to trimming and J lost 5 bases, with 15 bases between them. The CDR3 consists of 15 residues. Complete variable domain (other parts from reference TRBV2 and TRBJ2-3): EPEVTQTPSHQVTQMGQEVILRCVPISNHLYFYWYRQILGQKVEFLVSFYNNEISEKSEIFDDQFSVERPDGSNFTLKIRSTKLEDSAMYFCASSEEGGRRDTQYFGPGTRLTVL.

This clonotype was counted many times. The chain recombines TRBV30 with TRBJ1-6; tentatively, D is TRBD1 (6 bases). The V and J ends lost 0 bases and 10 bases respectively, with 10 bases between them. This CDR3 region has 13 residues. Looked up from germline, CDR1 is GTSNPN and CDR2 is SVGIG (reference sequence). The chain's CDR3 is CAWSVARGSPLHF. CDR3 coding DNA: TGTGCCTGGAGTGTAGCCAGGGGATCACCCCTCCACTTT.

The chain employs TRBV11-2 and TRBJ2-7; D is uncertain. CDR3 length: 16 residues. Germline V lookup: CDR1 SGHAT, CDR2 FQNNGV. Trimming took 4 bases from V and 0 from J, leaving 16 bases between them. CDR3 sequence reads: CASSSPRPGLSYEQYV. The CDR3 nucleotides are TGTGCCAGCAGCTCGCCAAGGCCGGGTCTCTCCTACGAGCAGTACGTC.

As regards this clonotype: One end of the junction varies from germline; a read error may be responsible. V and J are TRBV4-1 and TRBJ2-2; D possibly corresponds to TRBD2 (6 bases). Germline V gene sequence: CDR1 MGHRA, CDR2 YSYEKL. The CDR3 spans 16 residues. CDR3 sequence: CASSQAAVGTGGVLFF. The CDR3 DNA reads TGCGCCAGCAGCCAAGCGGCCGTCGGGACGGGCGGGGTGCTGTTTTTT.

This clonotype was seen a few times. The chain is built from TRBV7-4 and TRBJ2-1; 7 bases fit TRBD1. This CDR3 contains 15 residues. Germline V CDR1 and CDR2: SGHVT, SQSDAQ. V lost 5 bases and J lost 2; bases outside the gene matches: 6. CDR3 region: CASSTRQGPYNEQFF. The CDR3 DNA reads TGTGCCAGCAGCACCCGACAGGGCCCCTACAATGAGCAGTTCTTC.

This clonotype occurred many times. The V and J genes are TRBV10-1 and TRBJ2-3; perhaps TRBD2 as D (6 bases). Deletions cut 8 bases from V and 0 bases from J, with 15 bases between. The CDR3 sequence is 15 residues long. The germline gives CDR1 WNHNN, CDR2 SYGVQD (reference sequence). The DNA for the CDR3 is TGCGCCAGCGGACCGGGAGACCTAAGCACAGATACGCAGTATTTT. Protein: CASGPGDLSTDTQYF.

This clonotype has ten or more counts. The chain combines TRBV12-3 or TRBV12-4 with TRBJ2-7; TRBD2 matches 10 bases. With 5 bases clipped from V and 3 bases from J, the junction kept 7 bases outside the gene matches. This CDR3 has 15 residues. The CDR3 sequence is CASSPTSGEVYEQYF. CDR3 DNA: TGTGCCAGCAGTCCAACTAGCGGGGAAGTCTACGAGCAGTACTTC.

This clonotype came up a few times. The V gene is TRBV21-1, the J gene TRBJ2-1; whether TRBD2, the table's D call, matches the DNA was not checked. TRBV21-1 corresponds to a pseudogene. The CDR3 loop spans 15 amino acids. CDR3 DNA sequence: TGTGCCAGGCAGCGTCCTAGCGCCTCCTACAATGAGCAGTTCTTC. This codes for CARQRPSASYNEQFF.

This clonotype has ten or more counts. The genes are TRBV5-1 and TRBJ2-1, with 10 bases matching TRBD2. V lost 1 base, J lost 9 bases, and 16 bases stayed unmatched. Germline V gene sequence: CDR1 SGHRS, CDR2 YFSETQ. CDR3 length: 18 amino acids. DNA for the CDR3: TGCGCCAGCAGCTTGTTTTCTTCGGCTAGCGGGAGTTGGGGTGAGCAGTTCTTC. Protein: CASSLFSSASGSWGEQFF.

This clonotype was detected many times. The J gene is TRBJ2-6, the V gene TRBV12-3 or TRBV12-4, with D perhaps matching TRBD1 (6 bases). The V end was cut by 0 bases, the J end by 0 bases, with 12 bases between. This CDR3 contains 18 residues. As DNA, the CDR3 is TGTGCCAGCAGTTTAGCGTCTGGGACAAGCTCTGGGGCCAACGTCCTGACTTTC. Amino acid sequence: CASSLASGTSSGANVLTF.

The gene calls are TRBV5-1 and TRBJ2-5; TRBD2 aligns across 11 bases. This CDR3 is 16 amino acids long. V gave up 0 bases and J gave up 2 bases; unmatched junction bases: 3. Germline loops: CDR1 SGHRS, CDR2 YFSETQ. CDR3 residues: CASSLGGTSGQETQYF. CDR3 DNA: TGCGCCAGCAGCTTGGGCGGGACTAGCGGTCAAGAGACCCAGTACTTC.

This clonotype was picked up many times. The gene calls are TRBV7-9 and TRBJ1-5; D perhaps matches TRBD1 (6 bases). The germline gives CDR1 SEHNR, CDR2 FQNEAQ (reference sequence). CDR3 size: 16 residues. V was shortened by 5 bases and J by 0 bases, with 14 bases between the two germline ends. The DNA for the CDR3 is TGTGCCAGCAGCCCCGCGGGGGCTAATAGCAATCAGCCCCAGCATTTT. This encodes CASSPAGANSNQPQHF. Full variable domain (rest looked up from reference TRBV7-9 and TRBJ1-5): DTGVSQNPRHKITKRGQNVTFRCDPISEHNRLYWYRQTLGQGPEFLTYFQNEAQLEKSRLLSDRFSAERPKGSFSTLEIQRTEQGDSAMYLCASSPAGANSNQPQHFGDGTRLSIL.

Concerning this clonotype itself: It is unclear where the CDR3 begins or ends on the DNA, so no DNA is shown, and the CDR3 is as TCRdb lists it. The V gene is TRBV5-1, the J gene TRBJ2-2. The length of the CDR3 is 16 amino acids, counting both ends. Germline V gene data show CDR1 as SGHRS and CDR2 as YFSETQ. The CDR3 sequence: CASSSAATNTGELFFF.

This clonotype was picked up many times. J is TRBJ1-1 and V is TRBV18; the D is unclear. V gave up 3 bases and J gave up 7 bases, with 6 bases separating them. Germline V gives CDR1 KGHSH, CDR2 LQKENI. This CDR3 region has 11 residues. CDR3 region: CASSPGYEAFF. CDR3 nucleotide sequence: TGTGCCAGCTCACCTGGGTATGAAGCTTTCTTT.

The rearrangement uses TRBV11-3 and TRBJ2-3; D unresolved. The CDR3 runs to 13 residues. Trimming took 5 bases from V and 4 from J, leaving 10 bases between them. Germline V gives CDR1 SGHNT, CDR2 YENEEA. The CDR3 nucleotides read TGTGCCAGCAGCCAAATGACGCCAGATACGCAGTATTTT. Amino acids: CASSQMTPDTQYF.

This clonotype has at least ten counts. The chain links TRBV27 to TRBJ2-7; 7 bases line up with TRBD1. CDR1 and CDR2 (germline): MNHEY, SMNVEV (reference sequence). Trimming cost V 5 bases and J 4 bases; bases outside gene matches: 8. The CDR3 totals 14 residues. CDR3 amino acids: CASSLRQGRYEQYF. The CDR3 DNA is TGTGCCAGCAGTCTCCGACAGGGACGGTACGAGCAGTACTTC.

In this sample, this clonotype turned up many times. The CDR3 nucleotides read TGTGCCAGCAGTGGTAGTATGGCTAGCACAGATACGCAGTATTTT. The encoded protein is CASSGSMASTDTQYF. The chain is built from TRBV2 and TRBJ2-3; no firm D call. V dropped 4 bases and J dropped 0 bases, with 11 bases sitting between them. This CDR3 is built from 15 residues. From germline, CDR1 is SNHLY and CDR2 FYNNEI.

V gene TRBV12-3 or TRBV12-4 combines with J gene TRBJ2-1; D possibly uses TRBD1 or TRBD2 (5 bases each). The CDR3 totals 13 residues. The germline V and J ends were trimmed by 6 bases and 10 bases, with 16 bases remaining between them. This chain's CDR3 is CASSVRHGTEQFF. The CDR3 DNA reads TGTGCCAGCAGCGTACGACACGGGACCGAGCAGTTCTTC.

This clonotype showed up just a few times. The V and J genes are TRBV27 and TRBJ2-7; D call uncertain. CDR3 length equals 15 residues. The V end lost 2 bases, the J end lost 1 base, and 12 bases lay between the germline ends. Germline V gene lookup returns CDR1 MNHEY and CDR2 SMNVEV (reference sequence). CDR3 loop: CASSLITAPSYEQYF. Written as DNA, the CDR3 is TGTGCCAGCAGTTTAATAACCGCTCCTTCCTACGAGCAGTACTTC.

V and J are TRBV12-3 or TRBV12-4 and TRBJ1-6; weak D call: TRBD1 (6 bases). This CDR3 has 14 residues. V lost 3 bases and J 13 bases, leaving 16 bases between the germline ends. CDR3 sequence (DNA): TGTGCCAGCAGTTTGAGGGCAGGGGATCGGCCCCTCCACTTT. This codes for CASSLRAGDRPLHF.

Many counts were recorded for this clonotype. J is TRBJ2-5 and V is TRBV10-3, with TRBD2 as a possible D gene (6 bases). The germline CDR1 and CDR2 sequences are ENHRY and SYGVKD. V lost 4 bases and J 1 base, leaving 13 bases between the germline ends. There are 15 residues in the CDR3. The CDR3 DNA reads as TGTGCCATCAGTGGGGCTAGCGTAGGCCAAGAGACCCAGTACTTC. It yields the protein CAISGASVGQETQYF.